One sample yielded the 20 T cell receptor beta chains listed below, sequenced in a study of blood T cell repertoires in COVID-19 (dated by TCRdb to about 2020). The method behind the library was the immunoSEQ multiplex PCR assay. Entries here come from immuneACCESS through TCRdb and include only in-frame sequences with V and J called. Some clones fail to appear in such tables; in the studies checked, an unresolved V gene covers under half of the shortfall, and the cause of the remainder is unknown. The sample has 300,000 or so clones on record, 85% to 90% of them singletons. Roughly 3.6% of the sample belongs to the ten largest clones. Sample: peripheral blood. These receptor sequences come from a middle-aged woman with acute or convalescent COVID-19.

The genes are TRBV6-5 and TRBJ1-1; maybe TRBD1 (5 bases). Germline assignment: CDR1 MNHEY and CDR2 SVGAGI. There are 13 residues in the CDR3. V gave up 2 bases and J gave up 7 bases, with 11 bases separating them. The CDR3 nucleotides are TGTGCCAGCAGTTACGAGGCGGGGGATGAAGCTTTCTTT. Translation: CASSYEAGDEAFF.

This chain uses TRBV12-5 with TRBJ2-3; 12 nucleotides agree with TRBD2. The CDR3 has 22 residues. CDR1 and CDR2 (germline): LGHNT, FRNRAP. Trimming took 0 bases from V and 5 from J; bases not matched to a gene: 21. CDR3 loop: CASGLVRRGLAGGNGDLDTQYF. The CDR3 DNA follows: TGTGCTAGTGGTTTGGTACGGCGAGGGCTAGCGGGGGGGAATGGGGATTTAGATACGCAGTATTTT.

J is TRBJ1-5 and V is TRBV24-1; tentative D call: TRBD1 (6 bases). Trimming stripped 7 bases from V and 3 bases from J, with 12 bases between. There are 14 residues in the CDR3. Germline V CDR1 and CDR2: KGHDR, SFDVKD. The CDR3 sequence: CATSETGPNQPQHF. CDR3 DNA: TGTGCCACCAGCGAAACAGGGCCCAATCAGCCCCAGCATTTT.

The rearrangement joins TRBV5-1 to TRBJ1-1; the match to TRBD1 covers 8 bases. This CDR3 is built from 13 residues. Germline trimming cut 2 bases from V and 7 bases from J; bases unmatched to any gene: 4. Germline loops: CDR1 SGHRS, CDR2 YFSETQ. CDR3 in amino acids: CASSFGQGHEAFF. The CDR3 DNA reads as TGCGCCAGCAGCTTTGGACAGGGACATGAAGCTTTCTTT.

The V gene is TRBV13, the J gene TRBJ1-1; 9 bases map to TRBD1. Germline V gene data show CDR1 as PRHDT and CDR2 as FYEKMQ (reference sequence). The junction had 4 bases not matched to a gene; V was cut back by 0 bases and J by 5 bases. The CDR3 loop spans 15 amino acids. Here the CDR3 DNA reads TGTGCCAGCAGCTTAGGACAGGGGGCGCGGACTGAAGCTTTCTTT. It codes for CASSLGQGARTEAFF.

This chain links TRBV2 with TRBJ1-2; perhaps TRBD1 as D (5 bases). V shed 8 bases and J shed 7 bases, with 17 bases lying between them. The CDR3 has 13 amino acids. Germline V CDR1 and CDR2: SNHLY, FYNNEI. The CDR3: CASLGISGGGYTF. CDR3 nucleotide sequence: TGTGCCAGCCTGGGGATTTCCGGGGGTGGCTACACCTTC.

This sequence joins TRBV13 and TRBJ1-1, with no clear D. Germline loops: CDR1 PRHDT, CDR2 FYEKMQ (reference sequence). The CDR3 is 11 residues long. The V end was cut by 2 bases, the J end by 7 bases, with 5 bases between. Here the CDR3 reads CASSLYREAFF. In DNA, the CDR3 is TGTGCCAGCAGCTTATATCGTGAAGCTTTCTTT. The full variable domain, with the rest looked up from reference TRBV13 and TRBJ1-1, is AAGVIQSPRHLIKEKRETATLKCYPIPRHDTVYWYQQGPGQDPQFLISFYEKMQSDKGSIPDRFSAQQFSDYHSELNMSSLELGDSALYFCASSLYREAFFGQGTRLTVV.

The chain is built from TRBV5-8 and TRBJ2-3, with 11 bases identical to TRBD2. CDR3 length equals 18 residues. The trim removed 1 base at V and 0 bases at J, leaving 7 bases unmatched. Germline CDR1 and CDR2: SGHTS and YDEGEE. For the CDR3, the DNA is TGTGCCAGCAGCTTGTGGCCCGGGACTAGCGGTAGCACAGATACGCAGTATTTT. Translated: CASSLWPGTSGSTDTQYF.

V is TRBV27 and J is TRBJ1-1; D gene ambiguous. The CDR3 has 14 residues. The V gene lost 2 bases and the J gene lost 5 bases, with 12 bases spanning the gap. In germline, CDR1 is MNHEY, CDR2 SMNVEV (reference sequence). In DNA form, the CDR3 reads TGTGCCAGCAGTTTAAACCCTCCGGGGACTGAAGCTTTCTTT. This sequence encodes CASSLNPPGTEAFF.

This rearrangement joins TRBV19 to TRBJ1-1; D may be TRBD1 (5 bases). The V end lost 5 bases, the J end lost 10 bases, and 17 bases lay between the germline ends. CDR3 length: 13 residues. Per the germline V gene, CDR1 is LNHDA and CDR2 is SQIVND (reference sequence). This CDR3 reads CASSRHLGGVAFF. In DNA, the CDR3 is TGTGCCAGTAGTCGCCATCTCGGGGGGGTAGCTTTCTTT.

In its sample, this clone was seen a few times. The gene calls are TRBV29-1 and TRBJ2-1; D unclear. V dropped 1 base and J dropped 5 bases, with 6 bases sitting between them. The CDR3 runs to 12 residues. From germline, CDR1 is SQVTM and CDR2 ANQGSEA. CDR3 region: CSVEALNNEQFF. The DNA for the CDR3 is TGCAGCGTTGAAGCTCTAAACAATGAGCAGTTCTTC.

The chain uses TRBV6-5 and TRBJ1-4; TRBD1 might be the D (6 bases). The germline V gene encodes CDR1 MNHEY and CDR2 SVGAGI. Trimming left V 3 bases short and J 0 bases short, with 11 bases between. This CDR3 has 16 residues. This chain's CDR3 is CASSYNRQATNEKLFF. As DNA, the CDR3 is TGTGCCAGCAGTTATAATCGACAGGCAACTAATGAAAAACTGTTTTTT.

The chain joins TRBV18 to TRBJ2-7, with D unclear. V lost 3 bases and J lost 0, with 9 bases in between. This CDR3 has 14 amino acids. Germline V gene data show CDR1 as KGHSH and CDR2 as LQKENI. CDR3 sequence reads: CASSPQYDSYEQYV. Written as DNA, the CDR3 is TGTGCCAGCTCACCGCAGTACGACTCCTACGAGCAGTACGTC.

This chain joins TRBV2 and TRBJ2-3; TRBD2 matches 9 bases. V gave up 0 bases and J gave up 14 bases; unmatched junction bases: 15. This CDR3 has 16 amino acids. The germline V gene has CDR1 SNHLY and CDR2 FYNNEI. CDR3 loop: CASSEARGLAGRGSYF. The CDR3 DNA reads TGTGCCAGCAGTGAAGCCAGGGGCCTAGCGGGGCGGGGTTCGTATTTT.

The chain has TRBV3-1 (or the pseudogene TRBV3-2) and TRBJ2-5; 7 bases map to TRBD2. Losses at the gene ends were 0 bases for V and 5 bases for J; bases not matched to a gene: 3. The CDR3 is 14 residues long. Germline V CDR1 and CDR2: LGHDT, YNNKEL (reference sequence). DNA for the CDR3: TGTGCCAGCAGCCAAGAAGCGGGATTGGAGACCCAGTACTTC. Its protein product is CASSQEAGLETQYF.

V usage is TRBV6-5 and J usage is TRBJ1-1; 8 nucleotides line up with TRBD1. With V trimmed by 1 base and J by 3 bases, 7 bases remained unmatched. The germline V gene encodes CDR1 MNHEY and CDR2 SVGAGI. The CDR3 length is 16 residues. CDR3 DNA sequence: TGTGCCAGCAGTTACTTTCCCTTACAGGGGGACACTGAAGCTTTCTTT. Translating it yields CASSYFPLQGDTEAFF.

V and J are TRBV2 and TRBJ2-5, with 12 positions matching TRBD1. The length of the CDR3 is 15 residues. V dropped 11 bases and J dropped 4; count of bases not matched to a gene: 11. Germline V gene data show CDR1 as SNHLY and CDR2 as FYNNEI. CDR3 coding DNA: TGTGCCGTACTTTTCGGGACAGGGGGCGGAGAGACCCAGTACTTC. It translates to CAVLFGTGGGETQYF.

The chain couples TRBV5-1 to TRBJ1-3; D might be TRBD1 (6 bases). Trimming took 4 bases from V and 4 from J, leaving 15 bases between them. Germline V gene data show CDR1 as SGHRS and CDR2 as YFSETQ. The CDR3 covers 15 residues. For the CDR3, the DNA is TGCGCCAGCAGCGCCGGAACAGGGTTAGGAAACACCATATATTTT. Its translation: CASSAGTGLGNTIYF. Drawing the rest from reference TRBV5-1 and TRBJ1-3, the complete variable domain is KAGVTQTPRYLIKTRGQQVTLSCSPISGHRSVSWYQQTPGQGLQFLFEYFSETQRNKGNFPGRFSGRQFSNSRSEMNVSTLELGDSALYLCASSAGTGLGNTIYFGEGSWLTVV.

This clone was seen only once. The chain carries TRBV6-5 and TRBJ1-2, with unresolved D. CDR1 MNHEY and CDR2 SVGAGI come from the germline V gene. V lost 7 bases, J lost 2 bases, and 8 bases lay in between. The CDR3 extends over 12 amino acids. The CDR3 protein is CASKEGNYGYTF. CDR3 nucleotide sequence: TGTGCCAGCAAGGAGGGCAACTATGGCTACACCTTC.

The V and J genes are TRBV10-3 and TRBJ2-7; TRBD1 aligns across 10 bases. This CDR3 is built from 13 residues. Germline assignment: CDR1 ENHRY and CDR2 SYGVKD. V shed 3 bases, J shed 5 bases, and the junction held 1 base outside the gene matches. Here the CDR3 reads CAISEGTGDEQYV. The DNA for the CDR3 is TGTGCCATCAGTGAAGGGACAGGGGACGAGCAGTACGTC.